Following are 27 T cell receptor beta chains from one sample sequenced in a study of glioma-infiltrating T cells. TCR alpha and beta CDR3 regions were amplified from RNA using iRepertoire nested multiplex PCR. Each CDR3 protein gets one entry after TCRdb re-called the multiplex PCR reads with MiXCR. The top ten clones hold 30% to 35% of a sample with approximately 120,000 distinct CDR3 sequences, around a quarter of them seen once. The specimen sequenced was glioma tissue, nonneoplastic brain tissue, or PBMCs (not recorded which). These receptors originate from a human donor with low-grade glioma or glioblastoma, undergoing nonglioma brain surgery, or in good health (not recorded which).

This clonotype appeared many times. The chain joins TRBV20-1 to TRBJ2-1; TRBD2 matches 7 bases. CDR1 and CDR2 (germline): DFQATT, SNEGSKA (reference sequence). The V gene end was trimmed by 1 base and the J gene end by 0 bases; junction bases not matched to a gene: 6. The CDR3 has 16 residues. Here the CDR3 reads CSARGKLASSYNEQFF. The CDR3 coding sequence is TGCAGTGCTAGAGGGAAACTAGCGAGCTCCTACAATGAGCAGTTCTTC.

At least ten counts were recorded for this clonotype. V gene TRBV18 combines with J gene TRBJ2-1; D perhaps matches TRBD1 (5 bases). V lost 2 bases to trimming and J lost 0 bases, with 8 bases between them. The CDR3 spans 15 residues. Germline V gene lookup returns CDR1 KGHSH and CDR2 LQKENI. The CDR3 nucleotides are TGTGCCAGCTCACCAGCTAGGGGCTCCTACAATGAGCAGTTCTTC. Amino acids: CASSPARGSYNEQFF.

As concerns this clonotype: A read error is possible here, since a much larger clone lies one base away. The J gene is TRBJ1-5, the V gene TRBV29-1; the D is unclear. The CDR3 runs 13 residues. In germline, CDR1 is SQVTM, CDR2 ANQGSEA. For the CDR3, the DNA is TGCATCGTTGCGACCGGCGCGGATCAGCCCCAGCATTTT. It yields the protein CIVATGADQPQHF.

This clonotype was detected many times. This chain uses TRBV6-1 with TRBJ1-1; 8 nucleotides line up with TRBD1. CDR1 is MNHNS, CDR2 SASEGT, per germline. Unmatched junction bases numbered 7, after V lost 5 bases and J lost 2 bases. The CDR3 runs to 15 residues. The CDR3 sequence: CASSSLGQGNTEAFF. As DNA, the CDR3 is TGTGCCAGCAGTTCTTTAGGACAGGGAAACACTGAAGCTTTCTTT.

The CDR3 region is CASRMDRNTEAFF. In DNA, the CDR3 is TGTGCCAGCAGAATGGACAGGAACACTGAAGCTTTCTTT. The J gene is TRBJ1-1, the V gene TRBV12-3 or TRBV12-4; a weak D match, TRBD1 (6 bases). The CDR3 runs to 13 residues. V lost 6 bases and J 1 base, leaving 9 bases between the germline ends.

Many counts were recorded for this clonotype. V and J are TRBV11-2 and TRBJ1-1, with a tentative D call TRBD1 (5 bases). Germline lookup yields CDR1 SGHAT and CDR2 FQNNGV. V lost 7 bases and J 4 bases, leaving 19 bases between the germline ends. The CDR3 loop spans 15 amino acids. Written as DNA, the CDR3 is TGTGCCAGCAAGAACATACAGGCGCCGGGCACTGAAGCTTTCTTT. It yields the protein CASKNIQAPGTEAFF. Filled out from reference TRBV11-2 and TRBJ1-1, the complete variable domain reads EAGVAQSPRYKIIEKRQSVAFWCNPISGHATLYWYQQILGQGPKLLIQFQNNGVVDDSQLPKDRFSAERLKGVDSTLKIQPAKLEDSAVYLCASKNIQAPGTEAFFGQGTRLTVV.

The table lists this clonotype with many counts. The rearrangement uses TRBV5-4 and TRBJ1-1; no clear D. Trimming took 4 bases from V and 0 from J, leaving 16 bases between them. The CDR3 spans 16 residues. Per the germline V gene, CDR1 is SGHNT and CDR2 is YYREEE (reference sequence). CDR3 DNA: TGTGCCAGCAGCCCTGGTAGGGTCCAGGTGAACACTGAAGCTTTCTTT. As protein: CASSPGRVQVNTEAFF.

With regard to this clonotype: One junction end disagrees with the germline gene, perhaps due to a read error. The chain recombines TRBV4-1 with TRBJ2-5; possibly TRBD2 for D (6 bases). The CDR3 is made up of 15 amino acids. Looked up from germline, CDR1 is MGHRA and CDR2 is YSYEKL. CDR3 bases: TGCGCCAGCAGACGAAGGGGACTCTCCCAAGACACCCAGTACTTC. Amino acid sequence: CASRRRGLSQDTQYF.

This clonotype was recorded once. One end of the junction fails to match germline, which may point to a read error. The chain carries TRBV6-1 and TRBJ2-1; possibly TRBD1 for D (6 bases). CDR1 and CDR2 from the germline V gene are MNHNS and SASEGT. The CDR3 extends over 16 amino acids. As DNA, the CDR3 is TGTGCCAGCAGTCCCCTCTTTAGCTTGGGGGCCAATGGGCAGTTCTTC. It yields the protein CASSPLFSLGANGQFF.

This clonotype was seen a few times. The chain joins TRBV12-3 or TRBV12-4 to TRBJ1-3, with unresolved D. V gave up 5 bases and J gave up 2 bases, with 7 bases separating them. CDR3 length: 13 residues. Written as DNA, the CDR3 is TGTGCCAGCAGTGAACCACCTGGAAACACCATATATTTT. Protein: CASSEPPGNTIYF.

There are many counts of this clonotype. The rearrangement joins TRBV14 to TRBJ2-4; D is undetermined. In germline, CDR1 is SGHDN, CDR2 FVKESK. The germline V and J ends were trimmed by 4 bases and 8 bases, with 9 bases remaining between them. This CDR3 has 12 amino acids. The CDR3: CASSRWAHIQYF. Written as DNA, the CDR3 is TGTGCCAGCAGCCGATGGGCCCACATTCAGTACTTC.

CDR3 region: CASSGGSEADTQYF. The CDR3 DNA reads as TGTGCCAGCAGCGGGGGTTCCGAGGCGGATACGCAGTATTTT. The V call is TRBV6-2 or TRBV6-3, the J call TRBJ2-3, with D tentatively TRBD2 (6 bases). The germline V gene has CDR1 MNHEY and CDR2 SVGEGT. The V gene lost 6 bases and the J gene lost 6 bases, with 16 bases spanning the gap. The CDR3 is 14 amino acids.

V and J are TRBV5-1 and TRBJ2-1; no definite D call. Trimming removed 4 bases at V and 3 bases at J, with 14 bases between. Germline V CDR1 and CDR2: SGHRS, YFSETQ. This CDR3 is built from 15 residues. The CDR3 coding sequence is TGCGCCAGCAGCCTGTCTGCGGAAGGCTACAATGAGCAGTTCTTC. This encodes CASSLSAEGYNEQFF.

This clonotype is a singleton in its sample. The chain carries TRBV27 and TRBJ1-5, with unresolved D. Deletions cut 2 bases from V and 3 bases from J, with 14 bases between. CDR3 length: 16 amino acids. Germline assignment: CDR1 MNHEY and CDR2 SMNVEV (reference sequence). This CDR3 is CASSLVGSDNNQPQHF. The CDR3 region has the DNA TGTGCCAGCAGTTTAGTAGGGTCGGATAACAATCAGCCCCAGCATTTT.

Turning to this clonotype: A much larger clonotype is one base distant, so this may be a read error. The gene calls are TRBV7-2 and TRBJ2-1, with 15 positions matching TRBD2. CDR1 is SGHTA, CDR2 FQGNSA, per germline. The CDR3 spans 17 residues. This chain's CDR3 is CASSPPGLAGGHNDQFF. DNA for the CDR3: TGTGCCAGCAGCCCCCCGGGACTAGCGGGAGGCCACAATGATCAGTTCTTC.

On this clonotype: A read error may be the cause here, since a much bigger clone is one base away. The gene calls are TRBV19 and TRBJ1-4; D is possibly TRBD1 (6 bases). The CDR3 has 14 residues. V was pared by 2 bases and J by 9 bases, with 13 bases between. In germline, CDR1 is LNHDA, CDR2 SQIVND (reference sequence). Written as DNA, the CDR3 is TGTGCCAGTAGTATATTACAGGGTCACAAAAAACTGTTTTTT. This codes for CASSILQGHKKLFF.

By share, this clonotype ranks as medium-sized (0.01 to 0.1%). The chain has TRBV18 and TRBJ2-7, with 11 bases identical to TRBD2. V gave up 0 bases and J gave up 4 bases; unmatched junction bases: 2. Germline CDR1 and CDR2: KGHSH and LQKENI. The CDR3 is 15 residues long. CDR3 amino acids: CASSPPGLAAYEQYF. The CDR3 region has the DNA TGTGCCAGCTCACCACCGGGACTAGCGGCATACGAGCAGTACTTC.

Notes on this clonotype: A much larger clone lies one base from this, so it may be a read error. V usage is TRBV27 and J usage is TRBJ2-5; D is possibly TRBD2 (6 bases). The CDR3 is 15 residues long. Germline V gene data show CDR1 as MNHEY and CDR2 as SMNVEV (reference sequence). CDR3 residues: CASSVGGHRQETKYF. CDR3 sequence (DNA): TGTGCCAGCAGCGTAGGAGGGCATCGACAAGAGACCAAGTACTTC.

Ten or more counts support this clonotype. The V gene is TRBV19, the J gene TRBJ1-2; D gene ambiguous. V was shortened by 11 bases and J by 3 bases, with 7 bases between the two germline ends. Germline V gives CDR1 LNHDA, CDR2 SQIVND (reference sequence). CDR3 length: 10 amino acids. CDR3 nucleotides: TGTGCCGCCGGGGACTATGGCTACACCTTC. It specifies CAAGDYGYTF.

This clonotype was seen more than once but under ten times. The chain recombines TRBV29-1 with TRBJ1-5, with D unresolved. V lost 5 bases to trimming and J lost 0 bases, with 5 bases between them. The CDR3 spans 12 residues. Germline CDR1 reads SQVTM; CDR2 reads ANQGSEA. Written as DNA, the CDR3 is TGCAGCGTTCTTGATAGCAATCAGCCCCAGCATTTT. Protein: CSVLDSNQPQHF. Filled out from reference TRBV29-1 and TRBJ1-5, the complete variable domain reads SAVISQKPSRDICQRGTSLTIQCQVDSQVTMMFWYRQQPGQSLTLIATANQGSEATYESGFVIDKFPISRPNLTFSTLTVSNMSPEDSSIYLCSVLDSNQPQHFGDGTRLSIL.

This clonotype was observed at least ten times. The V and J genes are TRBV29-1 and TRBJ2-3, with 8 bases matching TRBD2. Germline CDR1 reads SQVTM; CDR2 reads ANQGSEA. CDR3 length: 13 residues. J was trimmed by 13 bases and V by 0 bases; bases with no gene match: 9. This CDR3 is CSVEEMLAGEEYF. CDR3 sequence (DNA): TGCAGCGTTGAAGAGATGCTAGCGGGTGAGGAGTATTTT.

This clonotype has at least ten counts. The chain combines TRBV6-2 or TRBV6-3 with TRBJ2-5, with a tentative D call TRBD2 (6 bases). V dropped 4 bases and J dropped 4 bases, with 22 bases sitting between them. The CDR3 totals 17 residues. Germline V gives CDR1 MNHEY, CDR2 SVGEGT. The CDR3, as DNA: TGTGCCAGCAGTTCTAGACTAGTCAATCCACCTCTAGAGACCCAGTACTTC. Translated: CASSSRLVNPPLETQYF.

For this clonotype: A junction boundary mismatches the germline segment, possibly from a read error. V usage is TRBV27 and J usage is TRBJ2-7; D unclear. The CDR3 is 12 residues long. CDR1 and CDR2 (germline): MNHEY, SMNVEV (reference sequence). CDR3 loop: CTSSPGVYEQYF. In nucleotides, the CDR3 is TGTACCAGCAGTCCCGGTGTTTACGAACAGTACTTC.

This clonotype was found many times. As DNA, the CDR3 is TGTGCCAGCAGTGCGAGCCGGGACAATCAGCCCCAGCATTTT. This translates into CASSASRDNQPQHF. This chain uses TRBV2 with TRBJ1-5; unclear D gene. Trimming cost V 4 bases and J 3 bases, with 10 bases left between them. From germline, CDR1 is SNHLY and CDR2 FYNNEI. This CDR3 is built from 14 residues.

The chain employs TRBV29-1 and TRBJ2-1; tentative D call: TRBD2 (6 bases). The germline gives CDR1 SQVTM, CDR2 ANQGSEA. The CDR3 covers 14 residues. The V and J ends lost 3 bases and 10 bases respectively, with 19 bases between them. The CDR3 nucleotides read TGCAGCGTTGACCCGGGACCGAGACTAGGCGAGCAGTTCTTC. Its protein product is CSVDPGPRLGEQFF.

V and J are TRBV7-9 and TRBJ2-3; D might be TRBD2 (7 bases). CDR1 is SEHNR, CDR2 FQNEAQ, per germline (reference sequence). There are 15 residues in the CDR3. V shed 4 bases and J shed 4 bases, with 15 bases lying between them. The CDR3 coding sequence is TGTGCCAGCAGCTCGTGGCGGGGGCCGGCAGATACGCAGTATTTT. Translation: CASSSWRGPADTQYF.

This clonotype has ten or more counts. The CDR3 bases are TGCAGTGCTAGCGGAGGGGCCGACGTCTATGGCTACACCTTC. Its translation: CSASGGADVYGYTF. The chain uses TRBV20-1 and TRBJ1-2; possibly TRBD1 for D (5 bases). The V end lost 3 bases, the J end lost 4 bases, and 15 bases lay between the germline ends. Germline loops: CDR1 DFQATT, CDR2 SNEGSKA (reference sequence). This CDR3 has 14 residues.